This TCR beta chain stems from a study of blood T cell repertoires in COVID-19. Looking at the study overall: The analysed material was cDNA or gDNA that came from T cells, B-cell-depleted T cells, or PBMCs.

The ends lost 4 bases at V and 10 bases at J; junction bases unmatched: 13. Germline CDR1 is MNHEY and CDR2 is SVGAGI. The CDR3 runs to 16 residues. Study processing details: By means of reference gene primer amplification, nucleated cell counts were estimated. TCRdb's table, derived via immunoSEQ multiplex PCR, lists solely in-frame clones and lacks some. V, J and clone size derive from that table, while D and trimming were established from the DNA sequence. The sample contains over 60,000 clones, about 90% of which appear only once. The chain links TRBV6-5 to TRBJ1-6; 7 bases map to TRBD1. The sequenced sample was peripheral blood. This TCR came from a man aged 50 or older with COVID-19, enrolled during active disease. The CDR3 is CASSLRQGGLWSPLHF. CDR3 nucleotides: TGTGCCAGCAGTTTACGCCAAGGGGGCTTATGGTCACCCCTCCACTTT.